What follows is one T cell receptor (beta chain) and its context. There are 14 residues in the CDR3. V gave up 5 bases and J gave up 4 bases, with 14 bases separating them. Germline lookup yields CDR1 SGHAT and CDR2 FQNNGV. The table came from immunoSEQ multiplex PCR; TCRdb's copy has only in-frame clones and leaves some out. Of 200,000 to 300,000 clones in the sample, 85% to 90% were seen once. The record originates from a study of Ad26.COV2.S vaccination and SARS-CoV-2 variants. The treatment is: around 19 received Ad26.COV2.S at low or high dose, single or two shots; roughly five received placebo; per-sample allocation not given. Samples analyzed were those drawn on day 63 after the first vaccine or placebo injection.

The receptor was derived from a person aged 18-65 years who received the Ad26.COV2.S COVID-19 vaccine or a placebo. This chain connects TRBV11-2 to TRBJ1-2, with D uncertain. The sample was peripheral blood, taken in a trial of Ad26.COV2.S vaccine versus placebo. The DNA for the CDR3 is TGTGCCAGCAGCCCCCAGCTGGGCTCCTATGGCTACACCTTC. As protein: CASSPQLGSYGYTF.